This T cell receptor beta chain was documented in a study of cytomegalovirus exposure and HLA in healthy donors. Study-wide context: Counted in an early data release were 65 million to 100 million unique TCRs from HLA-typed donors. Regarding the study as a whole: A later analysis found common viral pathogens apparently linked to several of the most significant clusters.

V shed 4 bases and J 0 bases; nucleotides not matched to a gene: 8. Germline CDR1 is SEHNR and CDR2 is FQNEAQ (reference sequence). The CDR3 length is 17 residues. As for this clone: As yet, its antigen is unknown.

Primers included in the PCR were 60 Vbeta and 13 Jbeta primers. The repertoire was sequenced with immunoSEQ multiplex PCR; TCRdb's copy has only in-frame clones and lacks some. The table has roughly 100,000 clones, around 76% seen once. Sequencing was performed on PBMCs. The chain has TRBV7-9 and TRBJ1-4; 7 nucleotides line up with TRBD1. The source is a woman aged 45-60 years in good health and CMV-seropositive. In DNA form, the CDR3 reads TGTGCCAGCAGCTACTTGGGACAGATGACAACTAATGAAAAACTGTTTTTT. This translates into CASSYLGQMTTNEKLFF.